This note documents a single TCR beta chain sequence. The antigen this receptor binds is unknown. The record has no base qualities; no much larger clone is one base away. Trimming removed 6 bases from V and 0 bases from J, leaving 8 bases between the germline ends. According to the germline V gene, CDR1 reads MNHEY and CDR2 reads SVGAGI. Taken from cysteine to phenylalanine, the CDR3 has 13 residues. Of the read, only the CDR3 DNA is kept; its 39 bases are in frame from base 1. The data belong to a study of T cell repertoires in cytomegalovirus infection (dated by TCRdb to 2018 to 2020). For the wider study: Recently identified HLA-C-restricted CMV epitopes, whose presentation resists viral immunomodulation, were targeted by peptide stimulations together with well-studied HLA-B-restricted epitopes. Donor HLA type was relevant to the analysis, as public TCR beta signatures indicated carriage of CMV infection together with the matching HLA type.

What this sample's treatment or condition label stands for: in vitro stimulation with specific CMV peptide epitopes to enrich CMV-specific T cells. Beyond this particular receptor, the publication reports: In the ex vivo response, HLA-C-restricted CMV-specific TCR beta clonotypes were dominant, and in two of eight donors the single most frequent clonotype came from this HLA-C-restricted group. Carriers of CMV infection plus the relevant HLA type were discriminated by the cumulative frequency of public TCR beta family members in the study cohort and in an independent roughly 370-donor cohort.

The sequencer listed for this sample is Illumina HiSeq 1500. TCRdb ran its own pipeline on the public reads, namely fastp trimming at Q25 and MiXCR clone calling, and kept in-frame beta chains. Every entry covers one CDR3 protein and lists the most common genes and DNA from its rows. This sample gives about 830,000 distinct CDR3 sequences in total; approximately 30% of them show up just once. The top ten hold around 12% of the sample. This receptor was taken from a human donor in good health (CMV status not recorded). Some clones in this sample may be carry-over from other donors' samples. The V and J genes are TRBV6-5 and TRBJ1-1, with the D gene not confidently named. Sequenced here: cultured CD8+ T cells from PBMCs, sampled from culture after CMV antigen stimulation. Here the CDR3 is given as CASRQTVNTEAFF. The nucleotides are TGTGCCAGCAGACAAACAGTGAACACTGAAGCTTTCTTT.